These 23 T cell receptor beta chains originate from one sample sequenced in a study of neurological immune-mediated disorders. TCRdb used MiXCR to reprocess the 5' RACE reads, holding one entry per CDR3 protein. The data show some 47,000 distinct CDR3 sequences, approximately 21% seen once. Specified time point: technical triplicate 3. Sequencing was done on a sample of PBMCs. These receptors were obtained from a man between 60 and 70 years old with HTLV-1-associated myelopathy (HAM/TSP).

This clonotype was recorded at least ten times. The V gene is TRBV5-5, the J gene TRBJ1-1, with D maybe TRBD1 (6 bases). V was cut by 4 bases and J by 1 base, with 11 bases left in between. The CDR3 sequence is 14 residues long. Germline assignment: CDR1 SGHKS and CDR2 YYEKEE (reference sequence). The CDR3 protein is CASSPARGNTEAFF. CDR3 bases: TGTGCCAGCAGCCCGGCCAGGGGGAACACTGAAGCTTTCTTT.

This clonotype has a handful of counts. The V call is TRBV19, the J call TRBJ1-2; perhaps TRBD1 as D (5 bases). CDR3 length equals 11 residues. Germline V gene data show CDR1 as LNHDA and CDR2 as SQIVND (reference sequence). Trimming removed 6 bases from V and 8 bases from J, with 10 bases in between. The CDR3 here is CASRWTYGYTF. For the CDR3, the DNA is TGTGCCAGTAGATGGACATACGGCTACACCTTC.

The sample holds many counts of this clonotype. This rearrangement joins TRBV20-1 to TRBJ1-4, with 9 bases aligning to TRBD1. This CDR3 spans 13 amino acids. After removal of 5 bases from V and 8 bases from J, the junction contained 6 bases not matched to a gene. The germline V gene has CDR1 DFQATT and CDR2 SNEGSKA (reference sequence). The CDR3 sequence: CSAGGTGNEKLFF. In DNA, the CDR3 is TGCAGTGCTGGCGGGACAGGGAACGAAAAACTGTTTTTT.

This clonotype was detected many times. This chain connects TRBV7-9 to TRBJ2-1, with 10 bases lining up with TRBD2. V shed 3 bases, J shed 6 bases, and the junction held 5 bases outside the gene matches. Germline loops: CDR1 SEHNR, CDR2 FQNEAQ (reference sequence). This CDR3 contains 15 residues. The CDR3 region is CASSLIAGGSNEQFF. The CDR3 DNA reads as TGTGCCAGCAGCTTGATAGCGGGAGGAAGCAATGAGCAGTTCTTC.

This clonotype was counted at least ten times. The rearrangement uses TRBV20-1 and TRBJ2-1; 10 bases line up with TRBD2. Germline trimming cut 1 base from V and 2 bases from J; bases unmatched to any gene: 2. This CDR3 has 15 amino acids. The germline V gene encodes CDR1 DFQATT and CDR2 SNEGSKA (reference sequence). The CDR3 here is CSARGTSGAYNEQFF. The CDR3 DNA is TGCAGTGCTAGAGGGACTAGCGGTGCCTACAATGAGCAGTTCTTC.

This clonotype was counted at least ten times. In DNA, the CDR3 is TGCGCCAGCAGCCGAGGCGAGACTACACCGATCAATGAGCAGTTCTTC. Protein: CASSRGETTPINEQFF. This chain uses TRBV4-1 with TRBJ2-1; perhaps TRBD2 as D (5 bases). V was cut by 4 bases and J by 6 bases, with 19 bases left in between. The germline V gene encodes CDR1 MGHRA and CDR2 YSYEKL. The CDR3 contains 16 residues.

This clonotype was observed at least ten times. The chain employs TRBV28 and TRBJ2-2, with a tentative D call TRBD1 (5 bases). Germline lookup yields CDR1 MDHEN and CDR2 SYDVKM. This CDR3 contains 15 residues. Trimming removed 1 base from V and 2 bases from J, with 8 bases in between. The CDR3 here is CASSLSGINTGELFF. CDR3 coding DNA: TGTGCCAGCAGTTTATCAGGGATTAACACCGGGGAGCTGTTTTTT.

The CDR3 here is CASSGEGNTGELFF. The CDR3 DNA reads TGTGCCAGCAGCGGGGAGGGGAACACCGGGGAGCTGTTTTTT. The chain uses TRBV14 and TRBJ2-2; 7 bases are a match to TRBD2. Germline loops: CDR1 SGHDN, CDR2 FVKESK. This CDR3 is built from 14 residues. With 5 bases clipped from V and 1 base from J, the junction kept 1 base outside the gene matches.

This clonotype was recorded at least ten times. The gene calls are TRBV20-1 and TRBJ2-2, with 7 bases that match TRBD2. The CDR3 totals 15 residues. Germline CDR1 and CDR2: DFQATT and SNEGSKA (reference sequence). V shed 3 bases, J shed 5 bases, and the junction held 9 bases outside the gene matches. The DNA for the CDR3 is TGCAGTGCTAGGGCTGGCGGGAGTCGAACCGGGGAGCTGTTTTTT. This translates into CSARAGGSRTGELFF.

This clonotype was seen a few times. This chain connects TRBV24-1 to TRBJ2-7; the D is unclear. The CDR3 runs 15 residues. Germline V gene sequence: CDR1 KGHDR, CDR2 SFDVKD. Trimming removed 3 bases from V and 5 bases from J, with 16 bases in between. The CDR3 bases are TGTGCCACCAGTGATGAGAAGAATCTTTGGGACGAGCAGTACTTC. Encoded protein: CATSDEKNLWDEQYF.

In this sample, this clonotype turned up many times. This chain uses TRBV20-1 with TRBJ2-6; D unclear. CDR3 length: 15 residues. V was trimmed by 3 bases and J by 0 bases, leaving 9 bases between them. Germline assignment: CDR1 DFQATT and CDR2 SNEGSKA (reference sequence). This CDR3 is CSASSRLSGANVLTF. Written as DNA, the CDR3 is TGCAGTGCTAGTTCCCGCCTCTCTGGGGCCAACGTCCTGACTTTC.

This clonotype came up many times. The chain uses TRBV5-1 and TRBJ1-3; D remains ambiguous. This CDR3 is built from 13 residues. Looked up from germline, CDR1 is SGHRS and CDR2 is YFSETQ. The germline V and J ends were trimmed by 0 bases and 3 bases, with 4 bases remaining between them. CDR3 coding DNA: TGCGCCAGCAGCTTGGAAGGTGGAAACACCATATATTTT. It specifies CASSLEGGNTIYF.

Ten or more counts support this clonotype. The chain joins TRBV29-1 to TRBJ1-2, with TRBD1 as a possible D gene (5 bases). Deletions cut 6 bases from V and 4 bases from J, with 12 bases between. Germline lookup yields CDR1 SQVTM and CDR2 ANQGSEA. The CDR3 has 12 residues. The CDR3 DNA is TGCAGCGTGCAACCGGGGGGCTATGGCTACACCTTC. Translation: CSVQPGGYGYTF.

This clonotype showed up many times. The chain carries TRBV2 and TRBJ2-6; D unresolved. In germline, CDR1 is SNHLY, CDR2 FYNNEI. Trimming removed 4 bases from V and 4 bases from J, with 11 bases in between. The CDR3 loop spans 15 amino acids. The CDR3 spells CASSVWGSGANVLTF. The DNA for the CDR3 is TGTGCCAGCAGTGTTTGGGGATCCGGGGCCAACGTCCTGACTTTC.

The sample holds many counts of this clonotype. The chain combines TRBV5-1 with TRBJ2-2, with D uncertain. The CDR3 length is 14 residues. V was shortened by 3 bases and J by 4 bases, with 10 bases between the two germline ends. Germline V lookup: CDR1 SGHRS, CDR2 YFSETQ. The CDR3 DNA reads TGCGCCAGCAGCTCAACCCGCGGCACCGGGGAGCTGTTTTTT. Protein product: CASSSTRGTGELFF.

At least ten counts were recorded for this clonotype. The chain employs TRBV5-1 and TRBJ1-4; 8 bases align to TRBD1. CDR1 is SGHRS and CDR2 is YFSETQ in the germline V gene. This CDR3 comprises 14 residues. The J segment lost 7 bases and the V segment lost 2 bases, leaving 4 bases of the junction unmatched. CDR3 sequence: CASSFQGASEKLFF. The CDR3 DNA follows: TGCGCCAGCAGCTTTCAGGGGGCGAGTGAAAAACTGTTTTTT.

This clonotype was picked up many times. The V gene is TRBV12-3 or TRBV12-4, the J gene TRBJ1-4; D is ambiguous. The CDR3 contains 15 residues. The V and J ends lost 2 bases and 2 bases respectively, with 9 bases between them. CDR3 in amino acids: CASSLSGRTNEKLFF. DNA of the CDR3: TGTGCCAGCAGTTTAAGTGGCAGGACTAATGAAAAACTGTTTTTT.

This chain uses TRBV20-1 with TRBJ2-7, with D possibly TRBD2 on 6 matching bases. V lost 4 bases and J lost 1, with 14 bases in between. Germline CDR1 DFQATT, CDR2 SNEGSKA (reference sequence). CDR3 length: 14 amino acids. The CDR3 spells CSATAGLPSYEQYF. CDR3 bases: TGCAGTGCTACAGCGGGCTTACCTTCCTACGAGCAGTACTTC.

This clonotype was detected many times. The chain combines TRBV3-1 with TRBJ1-1, with 7 nucleotides matching TRBD1. Germline CDR1 reads LGHDT; CDR2 reads YNNKEL (reference sequence). V lost 0 bases, J lost 4 bases, and 8 bases stayed unmatched. The CDR3 is 16 residues long. This CDR3 reads CASSQEGQGESTEAFF. CDR3 DNA sequence: TGTGCCAGCAGCCAAGAAGGGCAGGGGGAGAGCACTGAAGCTTTCTTT.

This clonotype showed up many times. The gene calls are TRBV5-1 and TRBJ2-1; 7 nucleotides match TRBD2. Losses at the gene ends were 4 bases for V and 0 bases for J; bases not matched to a gene: 19. Germline V gene data show CDR1 as SGHRS and CDR2 as YFSETQ. The CDR3 sequence is 20 residues long. The CDR3 spells CASSPPASGISGSSYNEQFF. The CDR3 nucleotides read TGCGCCAGCAGCCCCCCGGCTAGCGGAATTTCTGGTAGCTCCTACAATGAGCAGTTCTTC.

In its sample, this clonotype was seen many times. This sequence joins TRBV28 and TRBJ1-5, with 7 nucleotides matching TRBD1. CDR3 length: 14 residues. Germline V CDR1 and CDR2: MDHEN, SYDVKM. Trimming cost V 7 bases and J 2 bases; bases outside gene matches: 5. CDR3: CASTDRAGNQPQHF. Written as DNA, the CDR3 is TGTGCCAGCACAGACAGGGCTGGCAATCAGCCCCAGCATTTT.

This clonotype was detected ten times or more. The chain has TRBV29-1 and TRBJ1-5; TRBD1 agrees at 10 bases. The ends lost 4 bases at V and 5 bases at J; junction bases unmatched: 2. The CDR3 covers 13 residues. CDR1 is SQVTM, CDR2 ANQGSEA, per germline. The CDR3 loop is CSVGQGADQPQHF. Written as DNA, the CDR3 is TGCAGCGTTGGACAGGGGGCGGATCAGCCCCAGCATTTT.

This clonotype was counted ten times or more. This chain connects TRBV5-1 to TRBJ2-5; D possibly corresponds to TRBD1 (6 bases). V was cut by 4 bases and J by 3 bases, with 13 bases left in between. CDR3 length equals 14 residues. The V gene's germline CDR1 is SGHRS and CDR2 YFSETQ. CDR3 in amino acids: CASSGIGQKETQYF. CDR3 in DNA: TGCGCCAGCAGCGGAATTGGACAGAAAGAGACCCAGTACTTC.